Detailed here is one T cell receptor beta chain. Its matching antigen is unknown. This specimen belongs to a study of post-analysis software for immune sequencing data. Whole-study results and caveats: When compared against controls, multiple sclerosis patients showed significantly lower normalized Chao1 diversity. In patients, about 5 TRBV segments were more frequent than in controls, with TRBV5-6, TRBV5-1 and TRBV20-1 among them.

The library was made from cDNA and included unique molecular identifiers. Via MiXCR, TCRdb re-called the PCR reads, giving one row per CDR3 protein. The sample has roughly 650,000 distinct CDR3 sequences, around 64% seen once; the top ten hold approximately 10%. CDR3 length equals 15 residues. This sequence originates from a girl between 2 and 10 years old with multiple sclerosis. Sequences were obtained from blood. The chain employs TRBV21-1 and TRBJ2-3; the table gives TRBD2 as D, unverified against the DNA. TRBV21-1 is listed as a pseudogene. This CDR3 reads CASSPTSCYTDTQYF. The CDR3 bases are TGTGCCAGCAGCCCGACTAGCTGCTACACAGATACGCAGTATTTT.